The 7 T cell receptor beta chains below come from one sample, sequenced in a study of blood T cell repertoires in COVID-19 (dated by TCRdb to about 2020). The library was obtained by the immunoSEQ multiplex PCR assay. The table was pulled from immuneACCESS by TCRdb, which kept in-frame rearrangements only. Such tables lose some clones; where checked, under half of the loss comes from unresolved V genes, and the rest has no known cause. This sample holds 140,000 to 150,000 clones; 75% to 90% were observed only once. Clones ranked in the top ten supply 13% of the sample. The sequencing input was peripheral blood. The receptors shown here come from a young man with COVID-19, enrolled during active disease.

The chain carries TRBV28 and TRBJ1-1; D is unresolved. V was pared by 3 bases and J by 5 bases, with 13 bases between. The CDR3 runs 14 residues. Germline CDR1 reads MDHEN; CDR2 reads SYDVKM. CDR3 amino acids: CASSFSVLRTEAFF. The CDR3 DNA reads as TGTGCCAGCAGTTTCAGCGTTCTAAGGACTGAAGCTTTCTTT.

The V gene is TRBV3-1 (or the pseudogene TRBV3-2), the J gene TRBJ2-2, with TRBD2 matching 12 bases. This CDR3 is built from 21 residues. Germline values: CDR1 LGHDT, CDR2 YNNKEL (reference sequence). The V gene end was trimmed by 0 bases and the J gene end by 8 bases; junction bases not matched to a gene: 19. Written as DNA, the CDR3 is TGTGCCAGCAGCCAAGAGGCCGGATACAGGGTGCTAGCGGGAGGGGCGGGGGAGCTGTTTTTT. Residues: CASSQEAGYRVLAGGAGELFF.

This clone appeared once. The chain has TRBV4-1 and TRBJ2-5; 11 nucleotides align to TRBD2. This CDR3 contains 16 residues. The germline CDR1 and CDR2 sequences are MGHRA and YSYEKL. J gave up 2 bases and V 0 bases, and 2 bases lay outside the gene matches. DNA for the CDR3: TGCGCCAGCAGCCAAGAGGGACTAGCGGTTCAAGAGACCCAGTACTTC. This gives the protein CASSQEGLAVQETQYF.

The chain carries TRBV6-5 and TRBJ2-7; TRBD1 matches 8 bases. This CDR3 contains 15 residues. Germline V CDR1 and CDR2: MNHEY, SVGAGI. J lost 3 bases, V lost 0 bases, and 4 bases had no gene match. The CDR3 DNA follows: TGTGCCAGCAGTTACTCGCCAGGGGGCTACTACGAGCAGTACTTC. Protein sequence: CASSYSPGGYYEQYF.

Only one count was recorded for this clone. V gene TRBV9 combines with J gene TRBJ1-6; no clear D gene. The CDR3 consists of 15 residues. V was cut by 0 bases and J by 5 bases, with 9 bases left in between. Looked up from germline, CDR1 is SGDLS and CDR2 is YYNGEE. For the CDR3, the DNA is TGTGCCAGCAGCGTAGCAGGCGATGATAATTCACCCCTCCACTTT. Its translation is CASSVAGDDNSPLHF.

The chain uses TRBV5-4 and TRBJ2-5; 11 bases align to TRBD2. This CDR3 is built from 16 residues. Unmatched junction bases numbered 5, after V lost 4 bases and J lost 0 bases. Germline V gives CDR1 SGHNT, CDR2 YYREEE (reference sequence). The chain's CDR3 is CASSAASGGYQETQYF. CDR3 nucleotide sequence: TGTGCCAGCAGCGCCGCTAGCGGGGGGTACCAAGAGACCCAGTACTTC.

The chain joins TRBV30 to TRBJ1-4; D might be TRBD1 (5 bases). V was shortened by 0 bases and J by 11 bases, with 16 bases between the two germline ends. Germline values: CDR1 GTSNPN, CDR2 SVGIG (reference sequence). The CDR3 sequence is 14 residues long. Here the CDR3 reads CAWSVQAGGEKLFF. CDR3 in DNA: TGTGCCTGGAGTGTACAGGCAGGCGGGGAGAAACTGTTTTTT.